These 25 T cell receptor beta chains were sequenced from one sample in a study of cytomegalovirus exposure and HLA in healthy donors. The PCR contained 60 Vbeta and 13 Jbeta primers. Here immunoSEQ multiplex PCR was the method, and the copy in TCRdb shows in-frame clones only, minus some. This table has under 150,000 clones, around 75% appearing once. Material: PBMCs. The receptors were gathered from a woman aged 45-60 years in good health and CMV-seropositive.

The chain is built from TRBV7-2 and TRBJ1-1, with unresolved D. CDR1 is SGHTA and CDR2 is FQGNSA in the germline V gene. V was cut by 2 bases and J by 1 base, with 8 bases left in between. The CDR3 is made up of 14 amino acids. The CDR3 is CASSLFGQNTEAFF. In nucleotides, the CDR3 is TGTGCCAGCAGCTTATTTGGGCAGAACACTGAAGCTTTCTTT. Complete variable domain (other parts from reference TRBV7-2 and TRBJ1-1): GAGVSQSPSNKVTEKGKDVELRCDPISGHTALYWYRQSLGQGLEFLIYFQGNSAPDKSGLPSDRFSAERTGGSVSTLTIQRTQQEDSAVYLCASSLFGQNTEAFFGQGTRLTVV.

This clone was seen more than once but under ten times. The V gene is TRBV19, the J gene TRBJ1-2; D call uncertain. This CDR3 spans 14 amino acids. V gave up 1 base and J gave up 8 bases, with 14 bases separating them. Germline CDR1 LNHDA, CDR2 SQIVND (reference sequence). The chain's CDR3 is CASSIGLFRPGYTF. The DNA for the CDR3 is TGTGCCAGTAGTATAGGACTGTTCCGACCCGGCTACACCTTC.

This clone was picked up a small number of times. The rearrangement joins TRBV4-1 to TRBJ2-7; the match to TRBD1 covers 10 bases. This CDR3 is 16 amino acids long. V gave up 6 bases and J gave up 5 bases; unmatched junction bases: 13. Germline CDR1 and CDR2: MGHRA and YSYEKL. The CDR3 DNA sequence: TGCGCCAGCAGACTTCAACCGGGACAGGGGATCAACGAGCAGTACTTC. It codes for CASRLQPGQGINEQYF.

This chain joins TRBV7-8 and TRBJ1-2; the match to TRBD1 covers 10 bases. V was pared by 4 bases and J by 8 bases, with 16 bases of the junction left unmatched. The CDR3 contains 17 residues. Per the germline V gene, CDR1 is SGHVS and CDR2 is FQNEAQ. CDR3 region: CASSSFSGQGGIGGYTF. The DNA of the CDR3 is TGTGCCAGCAGCTCCTTTAGTGGACAGGGGGGGATAGGGGGCTACACCTTC.

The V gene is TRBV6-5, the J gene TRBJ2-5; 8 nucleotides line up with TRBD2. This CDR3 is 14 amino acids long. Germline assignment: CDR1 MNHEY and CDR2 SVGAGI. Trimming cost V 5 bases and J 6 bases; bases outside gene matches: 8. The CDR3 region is CASSPWTSWKTQYF. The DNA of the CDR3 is TGTGCCAGCAGTCCCTGGACTAGCTGGAAGACCCAGTACTTC.

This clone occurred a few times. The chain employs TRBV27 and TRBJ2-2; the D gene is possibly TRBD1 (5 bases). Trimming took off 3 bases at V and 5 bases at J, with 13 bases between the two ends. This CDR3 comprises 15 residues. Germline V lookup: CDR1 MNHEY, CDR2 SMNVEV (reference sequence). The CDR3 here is CASSFVGVSTGELFF. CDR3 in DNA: TGTGCCAGCAGTTTTGTAGGGGTTTCAACCGGGGAGCTGTTTTTT.

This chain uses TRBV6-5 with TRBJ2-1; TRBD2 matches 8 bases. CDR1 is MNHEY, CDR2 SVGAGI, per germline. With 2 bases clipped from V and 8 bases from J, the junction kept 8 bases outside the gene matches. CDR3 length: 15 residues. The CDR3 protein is CASSYVAGSGYEQFF. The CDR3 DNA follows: TGTGCCAGCAGTTACGTAGCGGGATCAGGCTATGAGCAGTTCTTC.

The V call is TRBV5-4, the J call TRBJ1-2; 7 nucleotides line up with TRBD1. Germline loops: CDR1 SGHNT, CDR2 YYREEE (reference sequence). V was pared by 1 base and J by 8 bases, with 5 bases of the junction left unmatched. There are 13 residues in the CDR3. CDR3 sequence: CASSLRGGAGYTF. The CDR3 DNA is TGTGCCAGCAGCTTGCGAGGGGGCGCAGGCTACACCTTC.

This chain's CDR3 is CASSLGGPSYNEQFF. The CDR3 DNA reads TGTGCCAGCAGCTTAGGGGGGCCTTCCTACAATGAGCAGTTCTTC. This rearrangement joins TRBV7-6 to TRBJ2-1; the D gene is possibly TRBD1 (6 bases). Germline-derived CDR1 and CDR2 are SGHVS and FNYEAQ. V dropped 1 base and J dropped 1 base, with 8 bases sitting between them. The CDR3 is made up of 15 amino acids.

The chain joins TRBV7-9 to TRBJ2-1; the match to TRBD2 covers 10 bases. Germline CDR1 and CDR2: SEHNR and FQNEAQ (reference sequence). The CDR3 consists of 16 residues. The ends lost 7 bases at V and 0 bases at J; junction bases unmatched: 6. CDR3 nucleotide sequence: TGTGCCAGCATTCTAGCGGGGGCCGGCTCCTACAATGAGCAGTTCTTC. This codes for CASILAGAGSYNEQFF.

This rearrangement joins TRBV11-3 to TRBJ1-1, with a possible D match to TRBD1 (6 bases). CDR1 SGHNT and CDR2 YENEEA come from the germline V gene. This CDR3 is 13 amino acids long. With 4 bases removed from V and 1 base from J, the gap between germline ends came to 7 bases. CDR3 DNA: TGTGCCAGCAGCTCACAGGGGAACACTGAAGCTTTCTTT. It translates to CASSSQGNTEAFF. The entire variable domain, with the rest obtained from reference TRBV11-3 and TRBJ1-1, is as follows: EAGVVQSPRYKIIEKKQPVAFWCNPISGHNTLYWYLQNLGQGPELLIRYENEEAVDDSQLPKDRFSAERLKGVDSTLKIQPAELGDSAVYLCASSSQGNTEAFFGQGTRLTVV.

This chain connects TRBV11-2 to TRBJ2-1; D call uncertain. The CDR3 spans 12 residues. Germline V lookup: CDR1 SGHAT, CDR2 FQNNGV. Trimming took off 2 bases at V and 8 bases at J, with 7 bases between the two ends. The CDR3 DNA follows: TGTGCCAGCAGCTTACGAGTGGATGAGCAGTTCTTC. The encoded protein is CASSLRVDEQFF.

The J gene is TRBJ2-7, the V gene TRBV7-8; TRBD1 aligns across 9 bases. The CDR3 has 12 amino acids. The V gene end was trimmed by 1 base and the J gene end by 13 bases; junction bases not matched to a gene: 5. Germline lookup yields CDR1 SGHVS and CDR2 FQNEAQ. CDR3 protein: CASSLDRGRRYF. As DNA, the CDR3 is TGTGCCAGCAGCTTAGACAGGGGGCGCCGTTACTTC.

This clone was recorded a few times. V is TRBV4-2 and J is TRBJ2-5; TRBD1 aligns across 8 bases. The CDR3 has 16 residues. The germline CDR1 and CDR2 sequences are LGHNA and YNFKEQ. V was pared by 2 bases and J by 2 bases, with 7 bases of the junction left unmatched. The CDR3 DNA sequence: TGTGCCAGCAGCCAAACCGGGACAGGTATACAAGAGACCCAGTACTTC. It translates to CASSQTGTGIQETQYF.

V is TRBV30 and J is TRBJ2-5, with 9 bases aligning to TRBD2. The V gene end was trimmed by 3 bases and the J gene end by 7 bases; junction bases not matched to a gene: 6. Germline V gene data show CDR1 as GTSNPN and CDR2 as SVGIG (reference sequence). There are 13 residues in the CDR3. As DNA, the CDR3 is TGTGCCTGGAGCGGAGCGGGGGGCGGGACCCAGTACTTC. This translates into CAWSGAGGGTQYF.

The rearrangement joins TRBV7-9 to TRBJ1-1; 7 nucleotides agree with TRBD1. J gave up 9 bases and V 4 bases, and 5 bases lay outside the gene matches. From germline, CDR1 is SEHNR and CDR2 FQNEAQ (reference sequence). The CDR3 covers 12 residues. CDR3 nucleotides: TGTGCCAGCAGCTGGGTGGGACAGAAAGCTTTCTTT. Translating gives CASSWVGQKAFF.

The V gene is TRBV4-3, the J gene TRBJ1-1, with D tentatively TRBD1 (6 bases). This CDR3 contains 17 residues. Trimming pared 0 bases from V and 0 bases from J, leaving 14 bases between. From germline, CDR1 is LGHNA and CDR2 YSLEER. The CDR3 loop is CASSQDSRGDMNTEAFF. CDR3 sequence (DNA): TGCGCCAGCAGCCAAGATAGCAGGGGCGACATGAACACTGAAGCTTTCTTT.

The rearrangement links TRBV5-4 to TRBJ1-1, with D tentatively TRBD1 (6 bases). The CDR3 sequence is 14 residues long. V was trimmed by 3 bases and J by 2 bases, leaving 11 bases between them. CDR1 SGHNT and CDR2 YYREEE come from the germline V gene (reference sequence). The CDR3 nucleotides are TGTGCCAGCAGCTCTCGGACAGACAACACTGAAGCTTTCTTT. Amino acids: CASSSRTDNTEAFF.

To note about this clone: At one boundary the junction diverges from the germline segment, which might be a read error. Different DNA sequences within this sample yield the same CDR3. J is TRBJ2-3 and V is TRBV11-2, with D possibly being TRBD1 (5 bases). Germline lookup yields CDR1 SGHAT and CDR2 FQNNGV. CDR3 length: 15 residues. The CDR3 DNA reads TGCGCCAGCAGCCAAGTTCCAGGGCCCACAGATACGCAGTATTTT. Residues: CASSQVPGPTDTQYF.

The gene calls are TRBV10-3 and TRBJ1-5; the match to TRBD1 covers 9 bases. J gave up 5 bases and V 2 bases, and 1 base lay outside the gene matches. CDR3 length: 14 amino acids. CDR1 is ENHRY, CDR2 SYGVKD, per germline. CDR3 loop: CAISERTGDQPQHF. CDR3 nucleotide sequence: TGTGCCATCAGTGAGCGGACAGGGGATCAGCCCCAGCATTTT.

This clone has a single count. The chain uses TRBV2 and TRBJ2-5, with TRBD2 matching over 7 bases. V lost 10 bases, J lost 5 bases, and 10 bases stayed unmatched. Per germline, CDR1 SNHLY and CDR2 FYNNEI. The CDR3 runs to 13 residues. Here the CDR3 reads CATGGILGETQYF. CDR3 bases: TGTGCCACCGGGGGGATTCTAGGGGAGACCCAGTACTTC.

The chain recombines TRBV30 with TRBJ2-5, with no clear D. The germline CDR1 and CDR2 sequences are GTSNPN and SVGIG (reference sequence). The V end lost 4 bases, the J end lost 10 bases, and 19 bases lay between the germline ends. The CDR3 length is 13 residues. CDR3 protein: CAWTSGGGSDQYF. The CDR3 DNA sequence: TGTGCCTGGACCTCCGGCGGTGGTAGTGACCAGTACTTC.

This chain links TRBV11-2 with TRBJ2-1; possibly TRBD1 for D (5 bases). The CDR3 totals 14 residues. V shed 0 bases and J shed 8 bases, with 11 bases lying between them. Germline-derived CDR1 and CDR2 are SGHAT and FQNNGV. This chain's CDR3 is CASSLEPRQHEQFF. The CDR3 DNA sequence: TGTGCCAGCAGCTTAGAGCCCCGACAGCATGAGCAGTTCTTC.

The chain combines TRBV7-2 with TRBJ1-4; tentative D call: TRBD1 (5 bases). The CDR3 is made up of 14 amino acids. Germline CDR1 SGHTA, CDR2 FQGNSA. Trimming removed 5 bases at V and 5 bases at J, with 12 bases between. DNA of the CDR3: TGTGCCAGCAGCCAGACGGGGGGAAATGAAAAACTGTTTTTT. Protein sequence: CASSQTGGNEKLFF.

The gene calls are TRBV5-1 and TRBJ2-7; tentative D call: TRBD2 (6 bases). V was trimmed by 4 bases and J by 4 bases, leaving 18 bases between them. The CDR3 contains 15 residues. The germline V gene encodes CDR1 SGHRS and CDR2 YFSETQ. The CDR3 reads CASSLTWERVYEQYF. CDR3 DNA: TGCGCCAGCAGCCTGACTTGGGAGCGGGTTTACGAGCAGTACTTC.